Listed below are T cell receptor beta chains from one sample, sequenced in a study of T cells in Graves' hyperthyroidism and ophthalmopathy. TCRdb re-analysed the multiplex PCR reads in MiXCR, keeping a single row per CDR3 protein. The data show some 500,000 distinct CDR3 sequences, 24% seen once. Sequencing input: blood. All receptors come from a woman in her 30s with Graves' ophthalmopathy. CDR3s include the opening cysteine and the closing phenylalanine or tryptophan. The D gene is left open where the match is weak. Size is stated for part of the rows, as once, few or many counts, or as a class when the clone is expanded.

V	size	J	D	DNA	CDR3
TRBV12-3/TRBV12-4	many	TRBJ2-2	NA	TGTGCCAGCAGCCCCAGGGGGGCCGGCACCGGGGAGCTGTTTTTT	CASSPRGAGTGELFF
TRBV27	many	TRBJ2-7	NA	TGTGCCAGCAGTTTATCGTTTCGCGGCTACGAGCAGTACTTC	CASSLSFRGYEQYF
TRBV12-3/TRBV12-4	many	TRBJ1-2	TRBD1	TGTGCCAGCAGTCCACGGACAGGGGGCAATTATGGCTACACCTTC	CASSPRTGGNYGYTF
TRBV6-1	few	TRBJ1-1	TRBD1	TGTGCCAGCAGCCCATCCGGGACAGGGACGACTGAAGCTTTCTTT	CASSPSGTGTTEAFF
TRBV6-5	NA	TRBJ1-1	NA	TGTGCCAGCAGTTACGATACGGGCGACCGGGGGACTGAAGCTTTCTTT	CASSYDTGDRGTEAFF
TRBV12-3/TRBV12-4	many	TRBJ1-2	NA	TGTGCCAGCAGTTTTGACCACTATGGCTACACCTTC	CASSFDHYGYTF
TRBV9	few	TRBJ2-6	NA	TGTGCCAGCAGCGTAGCTGAGCCGCGGAGCTCTGGGGCCAACGTCCTGACTTTC	CASSVAEPRSSGANVLTF
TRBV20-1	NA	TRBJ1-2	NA	TGCAGTGCTAGCGGACGGATAGCTAACTATGGCTACACCTTC	CSASGRIANYGYTF
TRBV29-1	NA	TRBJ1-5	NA	TGCAGCGTTGCTGATTTGGATAGCAATCAGCCCCAGCATTTT	CSVADLDSNQPQHF
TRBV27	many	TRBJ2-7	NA	TGTGCCAGCAGTCTCGGAGGACCCGTCTACGAGCAGTACTTC	CASSLGGPVYEQYF
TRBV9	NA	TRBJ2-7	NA	TGTGCCAGCAGCGGACAGGGCGGACTAGAATACGAGCAGTACTTC	CASSGQGGLEYEQYF
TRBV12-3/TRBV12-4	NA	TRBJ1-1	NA	TGTGCCAGCGGGATACACAGGGAGAACACTGAAGCTTTCTTT	CASGIHRENTEAFF
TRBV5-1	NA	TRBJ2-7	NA	TGCGCCAGCAGCGATGGTCCCACCGGGGAGCAGTACTTC	CASSDGPTGEQYF
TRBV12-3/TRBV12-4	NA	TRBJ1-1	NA	TGTGCCAGCAGTTGGAGGAGTGAAGCTTTCTTT	CASSWRSEAFF
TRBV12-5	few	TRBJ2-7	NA	TGTGCTAGTGGCGGCCCAGGGCACGAGCAGTACTTC	CASGGPGHEQYF